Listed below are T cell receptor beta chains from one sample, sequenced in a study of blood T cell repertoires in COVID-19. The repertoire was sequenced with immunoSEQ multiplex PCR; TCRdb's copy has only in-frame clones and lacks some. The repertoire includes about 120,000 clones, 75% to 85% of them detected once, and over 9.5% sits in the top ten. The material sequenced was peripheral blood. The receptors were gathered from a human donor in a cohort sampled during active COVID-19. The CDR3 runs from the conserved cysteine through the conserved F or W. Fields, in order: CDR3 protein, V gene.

CASSLISEAFF TRBV12-3/TRBV12-4
CASSLQYRAQEKLFF TRBV7-2
CASSYAGNSNQPQHF TRBV6-5
CASRKGGTGDYEQYF TRBV19
CASTTAGTGPYEQYF TRBV19
CASSLREATDTQYF TRBV5-1
CASSLLTVAGGNEQFF TRBV7-8
CASSVAQGGSPLHF TRBV9
CASSSDREGAYEQYF TRBV27
CASSFLTGVRNTEAFF TRBV5-8
CASSRQGYTSPLHF TRBV6-5
CASSIFQSLDGNQPQHF TRBV19
CASSQDLLALTGELFF TRBV3-1/TRBV3-2
CASSGRDRGNTEAFF TRBV4-2
CASSLLSSGANVLTF TRBV7-9
CASSYSTASNQPQHF TRBV6-5